These T cell receptor beta chains were read from a single sample in a study of cytomegalovirus exposure and HLA in healthy donors. TCRdb's table, derived via immunoSEQ multiplex PCR, lists solely in-frame clones and lacks some. This table has 280,000 or so clones, 88% appearing once. Sequenced input: PBMCs. The receptors stem from a woman younger than 30 in good health and CMV-seronegative. Each CDR3 is given with its conserved first and last residue. A D gene is named only where the DNA matches it firmly. Size tells how often a clone was seen (once, few, many) or the class of an expanded clone, and some rows leave it out.

TRBJ1-1	TRBD1	few	TRBV18	CASSRDRETSEAFF	TGTGCCAGCTCAAGGGACAGGGAAACTTCTGAAGCTTTCTTT
TRBJ2-1	TRBD2	NA	TRBV5-1	CASSGWTRGSYNEQFF	TGCGCCAGCAGCGGGTGGACTAGGGGCTCCTACAATGAGCAGTTCTTC
TRBJ2-2	NA	once	TRBV29-1	CSGLTIAGELFF	TGCAGCGGATTAACAATCGCCGGGGAGCTGTTTTTT
TRBJ2-5	NA	NA	TRBV20-1	CSSAGEETQYF	TGCAGTTCGGCAGGGGAGGAGACCCAGTACTTC
TRBJ1-5	TRBD1	NA	TRBV10-2	CASSTGDLGYQPQHF	TGCGCCAGCAGCACAGGGGACTTGGGCTATCAGCCCCAGCATTTT
TRBJ1-2	NA	once	TRBV27	CASSSQPGANYGYTF	TGTGCCAGCAGTTCCCAACCAGGGGCTAACTATGGCTACACCTTC
TRBJ1-4	TRBD1	NA	TRBV19	CASRKTGAREEKLFF	TGTGCCAGTAGAAAGACAGGGGCAAGGGAAGAAAAACTGTTTTTT
TRBJ2-1	TRBD1	NA	TRBV18	CASSPFEGANYNEQFF	TGTGCCAGCTCACCCTTCGAGGGGGCTAACTACAATGAGCAGTTCTTC
TRBJ2-7	NA	NA	TRBV28	CASSYQGRNYEQYF	TGTGCCAGCAGTTATCAGGGGCGAAACTACGAGCAGTACTTC
TRBJ2-3	TRBD2	once	TRBV5-4	CASSLGGRSSTDTQYF	TGTGCCAGCAGCTTGGGCGGGAGGTCTAGCACAGATACGCAGTATTTT
TRBJ2-6	TRBD2	NA	TRBV28	CASSLGSGPGANVLTF	TGTGCCAGCAGTTTAGGTAGCGGGCCTGGGGCCAACGTCCTGACTTTC
TRBJ2-7	TRBD2	NA	TRBV27	CASSLSAGGPLYEQYF	TGTGCCAGCAGTTTATCCGCGGGAGGGCCTTTGTACGAGCAGTACTTC
TRBJ1-1	NA	once	TRBV5-1	CASSLRGSTEAFF	TGCGCCAGCAGCTTGCGGGGGTCCACTGAAGCTTTCTTT